The T cell receptor (beta chain) under discussion was sequenced for a study of T cell changes during pregnancy in multiple sclerosis. The count of this clone is one. Assay: immunoSEQ multiplex PCR; the TCRdb copy retains only in-frame clones and omits some. Among around 69,000 clones listed, approximately 90% were seen once. The receptor was isolated from a female donor with multiple sclerosis, enrolled in a pregnancy study. The sample was peripheral blood, taken in the third trimester of pregnancy.

The CDR3 here is CASRLTGGQNEQFF. Here the CDR3 DNA reads TGCGCCAGCAGATTAACGGGGGGGCAGAATGAGCAGTTCTTC. The genes are TRBV5-1 and TRBJ2-1, with 8 nucleotides matching TRBD2. The germline CDR1 and CDR2 sequences are SGHRS and YFSETQ. With 5 bases clipped from V and 7 bases from J, the junction kept 8 bases outside the gene matches. The CDR3 totals 14 residues.